This T cell receptor (beta chain) was identified during a study of T-cell memory formation after mild COVID-19. MiXCR, run by TCRdb on the 5' RACE reads, gives a single entry per CDR3 protein. The sample consists of about 250,000 distinct CDR3 sequences, 15% of them appearing once. This clonotype came up a few times. Antigen unknown. The V gene's germline CDR1 is LGHDT and CDR2 YNNKEL (reference sequence). The J segment lost 3 bases and the V segment lost 5 bases, leaving 4 bases of the junction unmatched. CDR3 length equals 14 residues. Study-level findings and limits: From day 15 to 85, contracting clones were balanced between CD4 and CD8, whereas later expanders leaned toward CD4+.

V and J are TRBV3-1 and TRBJ1-5; 7 bases match TRBD1. The receptor comes from an adult woman who had mild COVID-19 (a few samples of this study predate the infection). Cell type and time point are not known. The sample comprised PBMCs or a T cell subset sorted from them (not recorded which). The CDR3 protein is CASSTQGTNQPQHF. The CDR3 DNA reads TGTGCCAGCAGCACACAGGGGACCAATCAGCCCCAGCATTTT.